Below, 6 T cell receptor beta chains from the same sample are listed, as sequenced in a study of molecular identifiers for immune sequencing clone quantification. MiXCR, run by TCRdb on the PCR reads, gives a single entry per CDR3 protein. There are roughly 320,000 distinct CDR3 sequences in the sample; 20% to 25% occur only once, and about 0.81% lies in the top ten. Specimen: naive CD8+ T cells from blood, with Jurkat cell RNA spiked in. Subset indicated: FACS-sorted CD8+CD4-CCR7+CD45RA+ naive T cells. These receptors originate from a human donor in good health. Some libraries in this study had Jurkat cell RNA spiked in.

This clonotype was counted at least ten times. The chain uses TRBV29-1 and TRBJ2-5; the D gene is possibly TRBD1 (6 bases). This CDR3 is 12 amino acids long. Trimming took off 5 bases at V and 5 bases at J, with 12 bases between the two ends. Germline V gives CDR1 SQVTM, CDR2 ANQGSEA. The CDR3 sequence is CSVLTGSETQYF. CDR3 sequence (DNA): TGCAGCGTTCTAACAGGGTCGGAGACCCAGTACTTC.

As for this clonotype: Possible read error: a much larger clone is one base away. The chain couples TRBV6-2 or TRBV6-3 to TRBJ1-1; D might be TRBD1 (6 bases). The CDR3 loop spans 13 amino acids. Germline V CDR1 and CDR2: MNHEY, SVGEGT. CDR3 DNA sequence: TGTGCCAGCAAAGACAGGCAGAACATTGAAGCTTTCTTT. Its protein product is CASKDRQNIEAFF.

The J gene is TRBJ1-2, the V gene TRBV14; D gene uncertain. The CDR3 contains 13 residues. Germline V CDR1 and CDR2: SGHDN, FVKESK. V lost 8 bases to trimming and J lost 1 base, with 11 bases between them. For the CDR3, the DNA is TGTGCCAGCTCCATGCCCAATAACTATGGCTACACCTTC. This codes for CASSMPNNYGYTF.

In the case of this clonotype: Since a much larger clone is just one base distant, this may be a read error. The genes are TRBV7-9 and TRBJ2-7; D possibly corresponds to TRBD1 (6 bases). The V and J ends lost 5 bases and 5 bases respectively, with 31 bases between them. The CDR3 is 19 residues long. Germline assignment: CDR1 SEHNR and CDR2 FQNEAQ (reference sequence). The CDR3 DNA reads as TGTGCCAGCAGCCCCTCCCCGCGCAGGGGTGTCGCGGGCGTAAACGAGCAGTACTTC. It yields the protein CASSPSPRRGVAGVNEQYF.

This clonotype came up many times. The chain has TRBV6-1 and TRBJ1-1, with D unresolved. The length of the CDR3 is 14 residues. The V gene's germline CDR1 is MNHNS and CDR2 SASEGT. Trimming shortened V by 7 bases and J by 0 bases, and 12 bases separated the two germline ends. The CDR3 DNA follows: TGTGCCAGCAATCCAGCAAAAATGAACACTGAAGCTTTCTTT. Translated: CASNPAKMNTEAFF.

This clonotype was detected many times. The chain employs TRBV7-9 and TRBJ2-3; 11 bases are a match to TRBD2. Germline V gene sequence: CDR1 SEHNR, CDR2 FQNEAQ (reference sequence). This CDR3 region has 16 residues. V lost 3 bases to trimming and J lost 2 bases; unmatched junction nucleotides: 4. CDR3 DNA sequence: TGTGCCAGCAGCTTTCGACTAGCGGGGACCACAGATACGCAGTATTTT. Amino acid sequence: CASSFRLAGTTDTQYF.